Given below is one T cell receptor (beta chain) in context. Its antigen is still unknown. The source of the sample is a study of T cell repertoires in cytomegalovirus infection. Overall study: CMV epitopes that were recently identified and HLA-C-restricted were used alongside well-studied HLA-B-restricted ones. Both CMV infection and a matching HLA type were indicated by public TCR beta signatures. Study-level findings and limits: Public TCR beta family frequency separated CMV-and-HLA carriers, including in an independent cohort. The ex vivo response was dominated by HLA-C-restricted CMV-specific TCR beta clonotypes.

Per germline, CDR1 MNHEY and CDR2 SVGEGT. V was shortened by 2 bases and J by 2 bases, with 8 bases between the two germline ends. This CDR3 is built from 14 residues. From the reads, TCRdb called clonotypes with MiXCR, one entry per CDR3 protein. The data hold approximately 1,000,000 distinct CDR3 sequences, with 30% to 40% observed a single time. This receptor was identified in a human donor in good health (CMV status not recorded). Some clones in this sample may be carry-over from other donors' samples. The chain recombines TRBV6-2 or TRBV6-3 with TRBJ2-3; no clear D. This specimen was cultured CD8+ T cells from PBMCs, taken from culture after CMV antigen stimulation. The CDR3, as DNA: TGTGCCAGCAGTTACGGAGCCCCCACAGATACGCAGTATTTT. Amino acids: CASSYGAPTDTQYF.